This T cell receptor beta chain is drawn from a study of T cell changes during pregnancy in multiple sclerosis. The germline CDR1 and CDR2 sequences are SEHNR and FQNEAQ (reference sequence). J was trimmed by 5 bases and V by 5 bases; bases with no gene match: 6. The CDR3 length is 13 residues. This clone was picked up one time. Some clones are missing from TCRdb's copy, which holds only in-frame ones; the method was immunoSEQ multiplex PCR. The data show about 100,000 clones, roughly 90% seen once. This receptor was taken from a female donor with multiple sclerosis, enrolled in a pregnancy study. V and J are TRBV7-9 and TRBJ2-7; 7 bases fit TRBD1. The sample consisted of peripheral blood, taken after pregnancy. Here the CDR3 reads CASSEDRVNEQYF. Written as DNA, the CDR3 is TGTGCCAGCAGCGAAGACAGGGTCAACGAGCAGTACTTC.